Listed below are T cell receptor beta chains from one sample, sequenced in a study of shared clonotypes between healthy human individuals. Some clones are missing from TCRdb's copy, which holds only in-frame ones; the method was immunoSEQ multiplex PCR. The profile shows 2 million to 2.5 million clones, approximately 95% of them singletons. Sample: naive CD4+ T cells from PBMCs. The receptors were sampled from a young man in good health. Some clones in this sample may be carry-over from other donors' samples. Both conserved end residues are part of each CDR3. A D gene is named only where the DNA matches it firmly. The listing skips clone size in some rows; elsewhere it reads once, few, many or a size class.

>NA|NA|TRBJ2-5|TRBV28
TGTGCCAGCAGTATGGGGGCCTCCAGGGAGACCCAGTACTTC
CASSMGASRETQYF
>NA|NA|TRBJ1-5|TRBV27
TGTGCCAGCAGTCGGGGTTCTCCGGACAATCAGCCCCAGCATTTT
CASSRGSPDNQPQHF
>NA|TRBD1|TRBJ2-2|TRBV7-9
TGTGCCAGCAGCTCCGGGACAGGGGTTGCCGGGGAGCTGTTTTTT
CASSSGTGVAGELFF
>NA|TRBD1|TRBJ2-2|TRBV29-1
TGCAGCGTTCGTCCGGGACAGGGTACCGGGGAGCTGTTTTTT
CSVRPGQGTGELFF
>NA|NA|TRBJ2-4|TRBV4-1
TGCGCCAGCAGCCAAGAGTATAGGCAGGCACTTCTAGCCAAAAACATTCAGTACTTC
CASSQEYRQALLAKNIQYF
>NA|NA|TRBJ1-6|TRBV28
TGTGCCAGCAACCGGGGATTCAGTTCACCCCTCCACTTT
CASNRGFSSPLHF
>once|NA|TRBJ1-5|TRBV6-6
TGTGCCAGCAGTTTTACGGGAGGGCTTAGCAATCAGCCCCAGCATTTT
CASSFTGGLSNQPQHF
>NA|NA|TRBJ2-1|TRBV28
TGTGCCAGCAGTGTGGTCAGGACCCTCTCCTACAATGAGCAGTTCTTC
CASSVVRTLSYNEQFF
>NA|NA|TRBJ1-1|TRBV7-9
TGTGCCAGCAGTCGGACCGGACAGAACACTGAAGCTTTCTTT
CASSRTGQNTEAFF
>NA|TRBD1|TRBJ1-6|TRBV11-2
TGTGCCAGCAGCTGGGGACAGGGAGAACCCCTCCACTTT
CASSWGQGEPLHF
>NA|TRBD2|TRBJ2-7|TRBV4-2
TGTGCCAGCAGCCAAACGGGACTAGGGGCCTACGAGCAGTACTTC
CASSQTGLGAYEQYF
>NA|NA|TRBJ1-2|TRBV6-6
TGTGCCAGCAGTTTGGACAGAGGGAGCTATGGCTACACCTTC
CASSLDRGSYGYTF
>once|NA|TRBJ2-7|TRBV2
TGTGCCACTTCTCCCCGTGACGAGCAGTACTTC
CATSPRDEQYF
>NA|TRBD1|TRBJ1-2|TRBV19
TGTGCCAGTAGTGCCACAGGGGCTTTCTATGGCTACACCTTC
CASSATGAFYGYTF
>NA|TRBD1|TRBJ2-5|TRBV28
TGTGCCAGCAGAGCGACAGGGGGAGGAGAGACCCAGTACTTC
CASRATGGGETQYF
>NA|TRBD2|TRBJ2-6|TRBV28
TGTGCCAGCAGTTTACTTCCTAGCGGGAGGGCCGGGGCCAACGTCCTGACTTTC
CASSLLPSGRAGANVLTF
>NA|NA|TRBJ2-1|TRBV19
TGTGCCAGTACACGGGGGAGCTCCTACAATGAGCAGTTCTTC
CASTRGSSYNEQFF
>few|NA|TRBJ1-2|TRBV7-9
TGTGCCAGCAGCCAGACAACGCTCTATGGCTACACCTTC
CASSQTTLYGYTF
>NA|NA|TRBJ2-1|TRBV15
TGTGCCACCAGAGTGGGGGGCGAGCAGTTCTTC
CATRVGGEQFF
>NA|NA|TRBJ2-1|TRBV10-1
TGCGCCAGCACCCGAGAGCCTTCGGCCCCCCGGGCCAATGAGCAGTTCTTC
CASTREPSAPRANEQFF
>NA|TRBD1|TRBJ2-3|TRBV9
TGTGCCAGCAGCGAATTGGACAGGATCACAGATACGCAGTATTTT
CASSELDRITDTQYF
>NA|NA|TRBJ2-1|TRBV14
TGTGCCAGCAGCCAAGCAGTCTCCTCCACTGAGTTCTTC
CASSQAVSSTEFF
>NA|TRBD1|TRBJ2-7|TRBV5-4
TGTGCCAGCAGCTTGCGACAGGGTTTGTACGAGCAGTACTTC
CASSLRQGLYEQYF
>NA|TRBD2|TRBJ2-1|TRBV6-5
TGTGCCAGCAGAGTTAGCGGGAGGGCCTGGGGCGAGCAGTTCTTC
CASRVSGRAWGEQFF
>NA|NA|TRBJ1-5|TRBV19
TGTGCCAGTAGTATAGGGGGGAGCAATCAGCCCCAGCATTTT
CASSIGGSNQPQHF
>NA|NA|TRBJ2-7|TRBV5-6
TGTGCCAGCAGCTTGAAGAGATCCTACGAGCAGTACTTC
CASSLKRSYEQYF
>NA|TRBD1|TRBJ2-7|TRBV28
TGTGCCAGCAGTTTATTTACAGGGGGCGGTGGTTACGAGCAGTACTTC
CASSLFTGGGGYEQYF
>NA|TRBD2|TRBJ2-1|TRBV4-2
TGTGCCAGCAGCCAGTACCTAGCGGGAGATTACAATGAGCAGTTCTTC
CASSQYLAGDYNEQFF
>NA|TRBD2|TRBJ2-3|TRBV9
TGTGCCAGCAGCGTAGAGGCTAGCGGGAGTACGCAGTATTTT
CASSVEASGSTQYF
>NA|NA|TRBJ2-1|TRBV15
TGTGCCACCAGGACCGAGCGGTTCTTC
CATRTERFF
>NA|NA|TRBJ2-2|TRBV9
TGTGCCAGCAGCGTAATCGGACGGGAGCTGTTTTTT
CASSVIGRELFF
>NA|NA|TRBJ1-1|TRBV5-1
TGCGCCAGCAGCCGTGCCCCATCCGCCGAAGAAGCTTTCTTT
CASSRAPSAEEAFF
>NA|NA|TRBJ2-7|TRBV12-1
TGTGCCAGCAGCTCGAACAAACTAGCGGGAGGATTTAGATCCTACGAGCAGTACTTC
CASSSNKLAGGFRSYEQYF
>NA|NA|TRBJ2-3|TRBV5-1
TGCGCCAGCAGCTCGGGCCAGGGGAATACGCAGTATTTT
CASSSGQGNTQYF
>NA|TRBD1|TRBJ2-2|TRBV4-3
TGCGCCAGCAGCCAATCCGGGACAGCAACCGGGGAGCTGTTTTTT
CASSQSGTATGELFF
>NA|TRBD1|TRBJ2-7|TRBV5-4
TGTGCCAGCAGCTCGGACAGGGCCGACGAGCAGTACTTC
CASSSDRADEQYF
>NA|NA|TRBJ1-1|TRBV7-9
TGTGCCAGCAGCCCCCCCCTCGTGCTGAGGGGCACTGAAGCTTTCTTT
CASSPPLVLRGTEAFF
>NA|NA|TRBJ2-7|TRBV7-2
TGTGCCAGCAGCTTAGACGGGAAAGGGACTTACGAGCAGTACTTC
CASSLDGKGTYEQYF
>once|NA|TRBJ2-7|TRBV28
TGTGCCAGCAGTTCCCCCGCTGGAGGGGCCACCTACGAGCAGTACTTC
CASSSPAGGATYEQYF
>NA|TRBD1|TRBJ1-3|TRBV7-8
TGTGCCAGCAGCACCGTGACAGGGAGTGAAGTTAGATCTGGAAACACCATATATTTT
CASSTVTGSEVRSGNTIYF
>NA|TRBD1|TRBJ2-7|TRBV7-8
TGTGCCAGCAGCGCGCGACGGACAGGAACCTACGAGCAGTACTTC
CASSARRTGTYEQYF
>NA|TRBD1|TRBJ1-2|TRBV11-2
TGTGCCAGCAGCCCAACAACCGGGACAGGGTTCTATGGCTACACCTTC
CASSPTTGTGFYGYTF
>once|TRBD2|TRBJ2-1|TRBV7-8
TGTGCCAGCAGCTTAGGCGGGGGGGTCTCCTACAATGAGCAGTTCTTC
CASSLGGGVSYNEQFF
>NA|NA|TRBJ2-2|TRBV27
TGTGCCAGCAGTTTGGAGACCGGGGAGCTGTTTTTT
CASSLETGELFF
>NA|NA|TRBJ1-1|TRBV27
TGTGCCAGCAGTTTATCCACGAGTAACACTGAAGCTTTCTTT
CASSLSTSNTEAFF
>NA|TRBD1|TRBJ2-3|TRBV6-1
TGTGCCAGCAGTGTCAGACAGGGGTCTAACGCAGATACGCAGTATTTT
CASSVRQGSNADTQYF
>NA|NA|TRBJ2-5|TRBV4-1
TGCGCCAGCAGCCAAGATTTGGGACGGCAGTACTTC
CASSQDLGRQYF